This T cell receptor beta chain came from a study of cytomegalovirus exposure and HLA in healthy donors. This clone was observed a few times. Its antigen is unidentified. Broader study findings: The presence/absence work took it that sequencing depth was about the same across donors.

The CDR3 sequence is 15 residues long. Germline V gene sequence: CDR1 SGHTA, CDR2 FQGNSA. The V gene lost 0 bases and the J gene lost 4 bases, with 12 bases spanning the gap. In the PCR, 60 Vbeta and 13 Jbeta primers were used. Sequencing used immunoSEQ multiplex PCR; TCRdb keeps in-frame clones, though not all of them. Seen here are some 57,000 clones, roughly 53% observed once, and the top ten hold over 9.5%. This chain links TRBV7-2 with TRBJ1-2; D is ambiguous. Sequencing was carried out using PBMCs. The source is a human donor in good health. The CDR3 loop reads CASSLAGRPTYGYTF. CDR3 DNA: TGTGCCAGCAGCTTAGCGGGGAGGCCGACCTATGGCTACACCTTC.